This passage covers 10 T cell receptor beta chains from one sample sequenced in a study of blood T cell repertoires in COVID-19. Using immunoSEQ multiplex PCR, the repertoire was profiled, and TCRdb retains in-frame clones only, with some absent. The repertoire includes about 130,000 clones, approximately 81% of them detected once, and roughly 5.5% sits in the top ten. The source material was peripheral blood. These receptors all come from a man between 60 and 75 years old with acute or convalescent COVID-19.

V and J are TRBV21-1 and TRBJ2-3; TRBD1 reflects the table's D call only, with no check against the DNA. TRBV21-1 constitutes a pseudogene. This CDR3 comprises 14 residues. The CDR3 region is CASAPDSGTDTQYF. The CDR3 bases are TGTGCCAGCGCCCCGGACAGTGGCACAGATACGCAGTATTTT.

The rearrangement joins TRBV7-2 to TRBJ2-2; D is possibly TRBD1 (5 bases). V was clipped by 3 bases and J by 4 bases, with 18 bases between them. From germline, CDR1 is SGHTA and CDR2 FQGNSA. CDR3 length: 17 residues. The CDR3: CASSFISGSRGTGELFF. The CDR3 DNA is TGTGCCAGCAGCTTCATCTCCGGGTCAAGGGGCACCGGGGAGCTGTTTTTT.

The J gene is TRBJ1-1, the V gene TRBV10-1; tentative D call: TRBD1 (5 bases). The CDR3 is 14 residues long. In germline, CDR1 is WNHNN, CDR2 SYGVQD (reference sequence). Trimming left V 3 bases short and J 5 bases short, with 13 bases between. The DNA of the CDR3 is TGCGCCAGCAGTGATCACAGTGGGGGGACTGAAGCTTTCTTT. This gives the protein CASSDHSGGTEAFF.

V gene TRBV19 combines with J gene TRBJ1-1, with D possibly TRBD1 on 6 matching bases. Looked up from germline, CDR1 is LNHDA and CDR2 is SQIVND (reference sequence). Trimming took off 5 bases at V and 5 bases at J, with 15 bases between the two ends. There are 14 residues in the CDR3. The CDR3 DNA sequence: TGTGCCAGTAGTGGCAGGGGTGGTAGGACTGAAGCTTTCTTT. Translation gives CASSGRGGRTEAFF. Supplemented by reference TRBV19 and TRBJ1-1, the full variable domain reads DGGITQSPKYLFRKEGQNVTLSCEQNLNHDAMYWYRQDPGQGLRLIYYSQIVNDFQKGDIAEGYSVSREKKESFPLTVTSAQKNPTAFYLCASSGRGGRTEAFFGQGTRLTVV.

The chain combines TRBV10-3 with TRBJ2-3, with 7 bases matching TRBD2. The CDR3 loop spans 16 amino acids. The trim removed 0 bases at V and 2 bases at J, leaving 5 bases unmatched. CDR1 is ENHRY, CDR2 SYGVKD, per germline. This chain's CDR3 is CAISESGEGHTDTQYF. The CDR3 DNA is TGTGCCATCAGTGAGTCTGGGGAGGGGCACACAGATACGCAGTATTTT.

The CDR3 DNA is TGTGCCAGCAGCGTTCTAGCGGGAGCCACGAACGGGGAGCTGTTTTTT. Amino acid sequence: CASSVLAGATNGELFF. V gene TRBV7-9 combines with J gene TRBJ2-2; TRBD2 agrees at 10 bases. The V gene end was trimmed by 5 bases and the J gene end by 7 bases; junction bases not matched to a gene: 10. The CDR3 length is 16 residues. The germline V gene encodes CDR1 SEHNR and CDR2 FQNEAQ (reference sequence). The variable domain in full, with the rest retrieved from reference TRBV7-9 and TRBJ2-2, is DTGVSQNPRHKITKRGQNVTFRCDPISEHNRLYWYRQTLGQGPEFLTYFQNEAQLEKSRLLSDRFSAERPKGSFSTLEIQRTEQGDSAMYLCASSVLAGATNGELFFGEGSRLTVL.

This chain uses TRBV3-1 (or the pseudogene TRBV3-2) with TRBJ2-5, with D possibly TRBD2 on 6 matching bases. The V and J ends lost 0 bases and 1 base respectively, with 12 bases between them. The CDR3 sequence is 16 residues long. CDR1 and CDR2 (germline): LGHDT, YNNKEL (reference sequence). The CDR3 DNA is TGTGCCAGCAGCCAAGATCTTTGGCGGGGCCAAGAGACCCAGTACTTC. Protein: CASSQDLWRGQETQYF.

V and J are TRBV24-1 and TRBJ1-1; D perhaps matches TRBD1 (5 bases). Trimming took 7 bases from V and 5 from J, leaving 28 bases between them. Germline V CDR1 and CDR2: KGHDR, SFDVKD. The CDR3 is made up of 18 amino acids. The DNA of the CDR3 is TGTGCCACCAGGAGGAGTACGTGGGGGGTACCGACTAGGACTGAAGCTTTCTTT. Translating it yields CATRRSTWGVPTRTEAFF.

The V call is TRBV14, the J call TRBJ1-1, with D perhaps TRBD1 (5 bases). This CDR3 has 13 residues. The germline V gene has CDR1 SGHDN and CDR2 FVKESK. Between the trimmed V and J ends, which lost 4 bases and 5 bases, there was a span of 11 bases. The CDR3 sequence: CASSRTRGTEAFF. CDR3 bases: TGTGCCAGCAGCCGAACGCGGGGGACTGAAGCTTTCTTT.

The J gene is TRBJ2-3, the V gene TRBV24-1, with D possibly matching TRBD2 (5 bases). The CDR3 covers 14 residues. Germline V lookup: CDR1 KGHDR, CDR2 SFDVKD. V shed 2 bases and J shed 1 base, with 6 bases lying between them. As DNA, the CDR3 is TGTGCCACCAGTGATTACGGGGGCACAGATACGCAGTATTTT. Its translation: CATSDYGGTDTQYF.